These 25 T cell receptor beta chains came from one sample sequenced in a study of blood T cell repertoires in COVID-19. Some clones are missing from TCRdb's copy, which holds only in-frame ones; the method was immunoSEQ multiplex PCR. Among 95,000 to 130,000 clones listed, around nine tenths were seen once. Material for sequencing was peripheral blood. These receptors originate from a human donor with active COVID-19. The donor label of this sample is uncertain.

The V and J genes are TRBV10-3 and TRBJ2-7, with a weak D call TRBD1 (5 bases). The CDR3 has 14 residues. Germline V lookup: CDR1 ENHRY, CDR2 SYGVKD. V was pared by 6 bases and J by 2 bases, with 14 bases between. The CDR3 reads CAIRTATGTYEQYF. In DNA form, the CDR3 reads TGTGCCATCAGAACCGCAACAGGAACCTACGAGCAGTACTTC.

The rearrangement joins TRBV2 to TRBJ2-3; 7 bases agree with TRBD1. This CDR3 region has 15 residues. Germline CDR1 is SNHLY and CDR2 is FYNNEI. V gave up 1 base and J gave up 1 base; unmatched junction bases: 2. The CDR3 protein is CASSEGTGRTDTQYF. The CDR3 DNA follows: TGTGCCAGCAGTGAAGGGACAGGACGCACAGATACGCAGTATTTT.

The V call is TRBV6-2 or TRBV6-3, the J call TRBJ2-7; D unclear. CDR1 is MNHEY and CDR2 is SVGEGT in the germline V gene. V lost 4 bases to trimming and J lost 4 bases, with 11 bases between them. The CDR3 sequence is 13 residues long. The CDR3 nucleotides are TGTGCCAGCAGTTTCGCGGCCTTGTACGAGCAGTACTTC. The encoded protein is CASSFAALYEQYF.

The chain has TRBV6-6 and TRBJ2-3; a possible D gene is TRBD2 (5 bases). The length of the CDR3 is 15 residues. The V end was cut by 5 bases, the J end by 6 bases, with 18 bases between. Germline lookup yields CDR1 MNHNY and CDR2 SVGAGI (reference sequence). CDR3 amino acids: CASSPLAGERDTQYF. CDR3 nucleotide sequence: TGTGCCAGCAGTCCTCTAGCTGGGGAGCGGGATACGCAGTATTTT.

This clone was seen a single time. The J gene is TRBJ2-5, the V gene TRBV4-1; D perhaps matches TRBD1 (5 bases). The CDR3 has 16 amino acids. Trimming took off 4 bases at V and 2 bases at J, with 17 bases between the two ends. The germline CDR1 and CDR2 sequences are MGHRA and YSYEKL. This CDR3 reads CASSPKGPGSQETQYF. DNA for the CDR3: TGCGCCAGCAGCCCGAAGGGGCCGGGCTCTCAAGAGACCCAGTACTTC.

There are a few counts of this clone. V usage is TRBV11-2 and J usage is TRBJ2-5, with a weak D call TRBD1 (6 bases). The CDR3 runs 16 residues. Germline values: CDR1 SGHAT, CDR2 FQNNGV. With 1 base removed from V and 4 bases from J, the gap between germline ends came to 16 bases. The CDR3 protein is CASSLGTGLIRETQYF. The CDR3 DNA sequence: TGTGCCAGCAGCTTAGGTACAGGGTTAATCCGAGAGACCCAGTACTTC.

As for this clone: Mismatch with germline at one junction end may stem from a read error. The rearrangement links TRBV7-7 to TRBJ1-1, with 10 bases that match TRBD1. Germline V gene data show CDR1 as SSHAT and CDR2 as FNYEAQ (reference sequence). The CDR3 totals 17 residues. The CDR3, as DNA: TGTGCTAGCAGAACCTACCGGGACAGGGGATGTGGAACTGAAGCTTTCTTT. The encoded protein is CASRTYRDRGCGTEAFF. Together with reference TRBV7-7 and TRBJ1-1, the CDR3 gives the full variable domain: GAGVSQSPRYKVTKRGQDVTLRCDPISSHATLYWYQQALGQGPEFLTYFNYEAQPDKSGLPSDRFSAERPEGSISTLTIQRTEQRDSAMYRCASRTYRDRGCGTEAFFGQGTRLTVV.

This rearrangement joins TRBV18 to TRBJ2-1; D possibly corresponds to TRBD1 (5 bases). This CDR3 spans 14 amino acids. Germline V gene lookup returns CDR1 KGHSH and CDR2 LQKENI. Trimming cost V 0 bases and J 7 bases, with 10 bases left between them. In nucleotides, the CDR3 is TGTGCCAGCTCACCACCGATCCAGGGAAATGAGCAGTTCTTC. This encodes CASSPPIQGNEQFF.

The rearrangement links TRBV28 to TRBJ2-5; tentative D call: TRBD1 (7 bases). Between the trimmed V and J ends, which lost 3 bases and 3 bases, there was a span of 11 bases. The germline V gene has CDR1 MDHEN and CDR2 SYDVKM. The CDR3 loop spans 14 amino acids. The CDR3 here is CASSFAGQKETQYF. CDR3 DNA: TGTGCCAGCAGTTTTGCGGGACAGAAAGAGACCCAGTACTTC.

The table lists this clone with a few counts. The chain couples TRBV3-1 (or the pseudogene TRBV3-2) to TRBJ1-6; D is perhaps TRBD1 (5 bases). V lost 4 bases and J 7 bases, leaving 14 bases between the germline ends. Germline V CDR1 and CDR2: LGHDT, YNNKEL (reference sequence). There are 15 residues in the CDR3. The DNA of the CDR3 is TGTGCCAGCAGCCCCCCCGGGGGTGGGAATTCACCCCTCCACTTT. Translated: CASSPPGGGNSPLHF.

This clone was found once. The chain joins TRBV5-1 to TRBJ1-2; D remains unclear. Trimming removed 3 bases at V and 3 bases at J, with 12 bases between. Germline lookup yields CDR1 SGHRS and CDR2 YFSETQ. This CDR3 contains 14 residues. CDR3 protein: CASSSLGGDYGYTF. As DNA, the CDR3 is TGCGCCAGCAGCTCTTTAGGAGGAGACTATGGCTACACCTTC. Looking up the rest from reference TRBV5-1 and TRBJ1-2 gives the full variable domain: KAGVTQTPRYLIKTRGQQVTLSCSPISGHRSVSWYQQTPGQGLQFLFEYFSETQRNKGNFPGRFSGRQFSNSRSEMNVSTLELGDSALYLCASSSLGGDYGYTFGSGTRLTVV.

The chain links TRBV18 to TRBJ1-2; 11 bases line up with TRBD1. This CDR3 is built from 15 residues. V shed 4 bases and J 4 bases; nucleotides not matched to a gene: 5. The V gene's germline CDR1 is KGHSH and CDR2 LQKENI. Here the CDR3 reads CASSLDRGQSYGYTF. DNA for the CDR3: TGTGCCAGCTCACTGGACAGGGGGCAAAGCTATGGCTACACCTTC.

The chain employs TRBV5-5 and TRBJ1-2; 7 nucleotides match TRBD1. Trimming at V came to 4 bases and at J to 12 bases, leaving 12 bases not matched to a gene. The CDR3 is 13 amino acids. CDR1 SGHKS and CDR2 YYEKEE come from the germline V gene (reference sequence). DNA of the CDR3: TGTGCCAGCAGCCCGGGACAGCGAACAACTGACACCTTC. Translation gives CASSPGQRTTDTF.

V and J are TRBV4-3 and TRBJ1-2; the D gene is possibly TRBD1 (6 bases). Trimming shortened V by 1 base and J by 7 bases, and 19 bases separated the two germline ends. CDR3 size: 16 residues. From germline, CDR1 is LGHNA and CDR2 YSLEER. CDR3 residues: CASSQALEAARGGYTF. In nucleotides, the CDR3 is TGCGCCAGCAGCCAAGCTCTAGAGGCGGCCAGGGGTGGCTACACCTTC.

The chain is built from TRBV4-3 and TRBJ2-3, with a possible D match to TRBD2 (6 bases). CDR1 and CDR2 from the germline V gene are LGHNA and YSLEER. The CDR3 loop spans 15 amino acids. The V end lost 0 bases, the J end lost 5 bases, and 12 bases lay between the germline ends. DNA for the CDR3: TGCGCCAGCAGCCAAGATTCAACTAGCCAAGATACGCAGTATTTT. Translated: CASSQDSTSQDTQYF.

Written as DNA, the CDR3 is TGTGCCAGCAGCGCACACAGAACAGATACGCAGTATTTT. It codes for CASSAHRTDTQYF. V is TRBV9 and J is TRBJ2-3; D gene ambiguous. Between the trimmed V and J ends, which lost 3 bases and 3 bases, there was a span of 8 bases. The CDR3 spans 13 residues. Germline V gene lookup returns CDR1 SGDLS and CDR2 YYNGEE.

The chain carries TRBV28 and TRBJ1-1; possible D gene TRBD1, 5 bases. Trimming took 3 bases from V and 1 from J, leaving 12 bases between them. Germline V gene lookup returns CDR1 MDHEN and CDR2 SYDVKM. This CDR3 region has 15 residues. The CDR3 DNA reads as TGTGCCAGCAGTTTGGGAACAGGAGAGAACACTGAAGCTTTCTTT. Its translation is CASSLGTGENTEAFF. Drawing the rest from reference TRBV28 and TRBJ1-1, the complete variable domain is DVKVTQSSRYLVKRTGEKVFLECVQDMDHENMFWYRQDPGLGLRLIYFSYDVKMKEKGDIPEGYSVSREKKERFSLILESASTNQTSMYLCASSLGTGENTEAFFGQGTRLTVV.

The V and J genes are TRBV9 and TRBJ2-3; tentatively, D is TRBD2 (6 bases). Trimming took 1 base from V and 2 from J, leaving 17 bases between them. CDR3 length: 17 amino acids. CDR1 and CDR2 (germline): SGDLS, YYNGEE. In nucleotides, the CDR3 is TGTGCCAGCAGCGTAAGACCCCTCGGGAGCCACACAGATACGCAGTATTTT. Residues: CASSVRPLGSHTDTQYF.

The chain uses TRBV27 and TRBJ2-2; a possible D gene is TRBD2 (5 bases). With 2 bases removed from V and 1 base from J, the gap between germline ends came to 11 bases. Germline CDR1 MNHEY, CDR2 SMNVEV (reference sequence). The CDR3 is 16 amino acids. CDR3 bases: TGTGCCAGCAGTTTAAAAGGGCGGGTGAACACCGGGGAGCTGTTTTTT. Protein: CASSLKGRVNTGELFF.

The chain has TRBV7-2 and TRBJ2-2; TRBD2 aligns across 13 bases. This CDR3 region has 16 residues. CDR1 SGHTA and CDR2 FQGNSA come from the germline V gene. J gave up 4 bases and V 3 bases, and 2 bases lay outside the gene matches. The CDR3 loop reads CASSLTSGGITGELFF. In DNA, the CDR3 is TGTGCCAGCAGCTTGACTAGCGGGGGGATCACCGGGGAGCTGTTTTTT.

This clone was observed a few times. The chain uses TRBV6-2 or TRBV6-3 and TRBJ1-1; no definite D call. Germline V gene sequence: CDR1 MNHEY, CDR2 SVGEGT. V was shortened by 5 bases and J by 4 bases, with 8 bases between the two germline ends. There are 12 residues in the CDR3. The CDR3 loop is CASSPGPTEAFF. CDR3 in DNA: TGTGCCAGCAGTCCGGGTCCCACTGAAGCTTTCTTT.

This clone came up a few times. The chain links TRBV5-4 to TRBJ2-4, with TRBD1 matching 8 bases. The V and J ends lost 3 bases and 3 bases, in that order; junction bases with no gene match: 5. The CDR3 has 15 amino acids. CDR1 SGHNT and CDR2 YYREEE come from the germline V gene (reference sequence). The CDR3 loop reads CASSSAGGDKNIQYF. In DNA, the CDR3 is TGTGCCAGCAGCTCCGCAGGGGGCGACAAAAACATTCAGTACTTC. Variable domain in full (rest from reference TRBV5-4 and TRBJ2-4): ETGVTQSPTHLIKTRGQQVTLRCSSQSGHNTVSWYQQALGQGPQFIFQYYREEENGRGNFPPRFSGLQFPNYSSELNVNALELDDSALYLCASSSAGGDKNIQYFGAGTRLSVL.

The genes are TRBV27 and TRBJ1-2, with D perhaps TRBD1 (6 bases). Between the trimmed V and J ends, which lost 6 bases and 4 bases, there was a span of 15 bases. CDR1 is MNHEY, CDR2 SMNVEV, per germline (reference sequence). The CDR3 contains 14 residues. The CDR3 reads CASSATGPPYGYTF. In DNA form, the CDR3 reads TGTGCCAGCAGCGCCACAGGGCCGCCCTATGGCTACACCTTC.

The chain combines TRBV7-9 with TRBJ1-5; D call uncertain. Germline lookup yields CDR1 SEHNR and CDR2 FQNEAQ (reference sequence). The CDR3 sequence is 17 residues long. Trimming left V 3 bases short and J 4 bases short, with 19 bases between. The CDR3 region has the DNA TGTGCCAGCAGCTTCGGAGGGTTGGCGGGAAGTAATCAGCCCCAGCATTTT. Its translation is CASSFGGLAGSNQPQHF.

The chain recombines TRBV9 with TRBJ2-5; D remains unclear. CDR3 size: 17 residues. Germline V gene sequence: CDR1 SGDLS, CDR2 YYNGEE. V gave up 0 bases and J gave up 1 base, with 16 bases separating them. The DNA of the CDR3 is TGTGCCAGCAGCGTAGGGGCTGTGGCGCCGCTCCAAGAGACCCAGTACTTC. Translation: CASSVGAVAPLQETQYF.